These 8 T cell receptor beta chains originate from one sample sequenced in a study of T cell repertoires in cytomegalovirus infection. TCRdb called the reads again in MiXCR, with one record for every CDR3 protein. The data show under 350,000 distinct CDR3 sequences, 8% to 10% seen once. Sequenced: PBMCs. All receptors come from a human donor in good health (CMV status not recorded). Some clones in this sample may be carry-over from other donors' samples.

The chain employs TRBV7-7 and TRBJ2-3; TRBD2 matches 9 bases. This CDR3 comprises 16 residues. Germline V CDR1 and CDR2: SSHAT, FNYEAQ (reference sequence). The J segment lost 6 bases and the V segment lost 5 bases, leaving 12 bases of the junction unmatched. The CDR3 DNA is TGTGCCAGCAGCCCGGGGGGTAGCGGGAGATACGATACGCAGTATTTT. Encoded protein: CASSPGGSGRYDTQYF.

This clonotype came up many times. This chain connects TRBV12-3 or TRBV12-4 to TRBJ2-7, with a possible D match to TRBD1 (6 bases). The CDR3 has 13 residues. Between the trimmed V and J ends, which lost 6 bases and 5 bases, there was a span of 14 bases. CDR3 protein: CASRPGHGHEQYF. For the CDR3, the DNA is TGTGCCAGCAGGCCGGGACACGGGCACGAGCAGTACTTC.

The table lists this clonotype with a few counts. This sequence joins TRBV6-9 and TRBJ2-1, with TRBD2 as a possible D gene (5 bases). Germline V lookup: CDR1 MNHGY, CDR2 SVAAGI. Trimming took 9 bases from V and 6 from J, leaving 15 bases between them. The CDR3 extends over 13 amino acids. In DNA, the CDR3 is TGTGCCAGGAGGGAGCGAGTATGCAATGAGCAGTTCTTC. This gives the protein CARRERVCNEQFF.

There are a few counts of this clonotype. The chain uses TRBV6-2 or TRBV6-3 and TRBJ2-1; 7 bases fit TRBD2. Germline CDR1 and CDR2: MNHEY and SVGEGT. With V trimmed by 5 bases and J by 10 bases, 11 bases remained unmatched. The CDR3 consists of 14 residues. In DNA, the CDR3 is TGTGCCAGCAGTCGATATTCCGGGACTAACGAGCAGTTCTTC. Its protein product is CASSRYSGTNEQFF.

This clonotype was detected only a few times. This chain joins TRBV6-1 and TRBJ2-3; D might be TRBD2 (5 bases). Germline assignment: CDR1 MNHNS and CDR2 SASEGT. V was cut by 5 bases and J by 2 bases, with 11 bases left in between. This CDR3 region has 14 residues. The CDR3 nucleotides read TGTGCCAGCAGTCCCACCGGGGTCACAGATACGCAGTATTTT. This translates into CASSPTGVTDTQYF.

This clonotype was seen repeatedly, ten times or more. The rearrangement links TRBV7-2 to TRBJ1-5; the D gene is possibly TRBD1 (6 bases). The CDR3 extends over 14 amino acids. V gave up 5 bases and J gave up 7 bases, with 15 bases separating them. The germline V gene encodes CDR1 SGHTA and CDR2 FQGNSA. CDR3 protein: CASSPTGPRQPQHF. The CDR3 DNA reads TGTGCCAGCAGCCCCACAGGGCCGAGGCAGCCCCAGCATTTT.

Ten or more counts support this clonotype. The CDR3 DNA reads as TGTGCCAGCAGCGAAATCAGGGACACCATATATTTT. Translated: CASSEIRDTIYF. This sequence joins TRBV7-2 and TRBJ1-3, with a weak D call TRBD1 (5 bases). CDR1 and CDR2 from the germline V gene are SGHTA and FQGNSA. This CDR3 contains 12 residues. V was shortened by 5 bases and J by 8 bases, with 10 bases between the two germline ends.

This clonotype was counted between two and nine times. The V call is TRBV9, the J call TRBJ1-4; D unclear. CDR3 length: 15 residues. Germline-derived CDR1 and CDR2 are SGDLS and YYNGEE. Trimming took 2 bases from V and 2 from J, leaving 10 bases between them. CDR3 amino acids: CASSVTTSTNEKLFF. The CDR3 nucleotides read TGTGCCAGCAGCGTTACGACATCCACTAATGAAAAACTGTTTTTT.